The 29 T cell receptor beta chains below come from one sample, sequenced in a study of T cell repertoires in cytomegalovirus infection. TCRdb re-called the reads through MiXCR, storing one row per CDR3 protein. The sample includes some 200,000 distinct CDR3 sequences, 8.5% to 10% of them seen just once. Material for sequencing was PBMCs. These receptors all stem from a human donor in good health (CMV status not recorded). Some clones in this sample may be carry-over from other donors' samples.

This clonotype was recorded at least ten times. V and J are TRBV7-2 and TRBJ2-7, with D perhaps TRBD1 or TRBD2 (5 bases each). V lost 4 bases and J lost 6, with 19 bases in between. Germline CDR1 SGHTA, CDR2 FQGNSA. The CDR3 loop spans 15 amino acids. The CDR3 sequence is CASSSVGPGIGEQYF. The DNA for the CDR3 is TGTGCCAGCAGCTCAGTGGGGCCGGGAATAGGCGAGCAGTACTTC.

This clonotype was detected many times. This rearrangement joins TRBV20-1 to TRBJ2-3, with 12 bases lining up with TRBD2. Trimming cost V 3 bases and J 4 bases; bases outside gene matches: 5. CDR3 size: 15 residues. Looked up from germline, CDR1 is DFQATT and CDR2 is SNEGSKA (reference sequence). The CDR3: CSARETSGSSDTQYF. The DNA for the CDR3 is TGCAGTGCTAGGGAGACTAGCGGGAGTTCAGATACGCAGTATTTT.

This clonotype was counted at least ten times. The CDR3 nucleotides read TGTGCCAGCAGCTTAGTATCCAGGGGAGGCGAGACCCAGTACTTC. Translation: CASSLVSRGGETQYF. V and J are TRBV7-2 and TRBJ2-5; D assignment may be TRBD1 or TRBD2 (6 bases each). The V gene's germline CDR1 is SGHTA and CDR2 FQGNSA. The CDR3 covers 15 residues. V lost 1 base and J 5 bases, leaving 14 bases between the germline ends.

At least ten counts were recorded for this clonotype. This chain connects TRBV4-3 to TRBJ2-1; weak D call: TRBD2 (6 bases). This CDR3 comprises 17 residues. Germline V CDR1 and CDR2: LGHNA, YSLEER. V lost 4 bases to trimming and J lost 4 bases, with 20 bases between them. The CDR3 sequence: CASSRTGPGVGYNEQFF. The CDR3 DNA follows: TGCGCCAGCAGCCGAACTGGACCGGGAGTTGGGTACAATGAGCAGTTCTTC.

This clonotype was detected ten times or more. The chain uses TRBV7-2 and TRBJ1-5, with D unclear. V lost 11 bases and J 0 bases, leaving 14 bases between the germline ends. This CDR3 region has 14 residues. Germline V CDR1 and CDR2: SGHTA, FQGNSA. The CDR3 sequence: CASQDVNSNQPQHF. In DNA, the CDR3 is TGTGCCTCCCAGGACGTAAATAGCAATCAGCCCCAGCATTTT.

V is TRBV28 and J is TRBJ2-6; TRBD2 might be the D (6 bases). The CDR3 has 17 residues. Trimming shortened V by 7 bases and J by 0 bases, and 16 bases separated the two germline ends. CDR1 is MDHEN, CDR2 SYDVKM, per germline. CDR3 protein: CASIGASAASGANVLTF. As DNA, the CDR3 is TGTGCCAGCATAGGGGCTAGCGCTGCCTCTGGGGCCAACGTCCTGACTTTC.

This clonotype has a count of ten or more. The rearrangement uses TRBV7-2 and TRBJ1-3; D is uncertain. The V end was cut by 3 bases, the J end by 0 bases, with 6 bases between. Germline V CDR1 and CDR2: SGHTA, FQGNSA. The CDR3 sequence is 14 residues long. CDR3 sequence reads: CASSFQSSGNTIYF. The CDR3 bases are TGTGCCAGCAGCTTTCAGAGCTCTGGAAACACCATATATTTT.

This clonotype has at least ten counts. V gene TRBV5-1 combines with J gene TRBJ1-5; no definite D call. The CDR3 contains 14 residues. CDR1 is SGHRS, CDR2 YFSETQ, per germline. Trimming took off 0 bases at V and 2 bases at J, with 6 bases between the two ends. CDR3 in amino acids: CASSLGNGNQPQHF. The CDR3 nucleotides read TGCGCCAGCAGCTTGGGGAACGGCAATCAGCCCCAGCATTTT.

The sample holds a few counts of this clonotype. CDR3 DNA sequence: TGTTCCGCCGGGAGCCAAGAGACCCAGTACTTC. Amino acid sequence: CSAGSQETQYF. The chain links TRBV7-7 to TRBJ2-5, with D perhaps TRBD2 (6 bases). The CDR3 has 11 amino acids. Germline lookup yields CDR1 SSHAT and CDR2 FNYEAQ (reference sequence). The full variable domain, rest sourced from reference TRBV7-7 and TRBJ2-5, is GAGVSQSPRYKVTKRGQDVTLRCDPISSHATLYWYQQALGQGPEFLTYFNYEAQPDKSGLPSDRFSAERPEGSISTLTIQRTEQRDSAMYRCSAGSQETQYFGPGTRLLVL.

This clonotype was detected only a few times. V is TRBV28 and J is TRBJ2-2, with D uncertain. Germline lookup yields CDR1 MDHEN and CDR2 SYDVKM. This CDR3 region has 13 residues. The CDR3: CVTVGAMAGELFF. Here the CDR3 DNA reads TGTGTCACAGTGGGCGCCATGGCCGGGGAGCTGTTTTTT.

The chain employs TRBV28 and TRBJ2-7; D is possibly TRBD1 (6 bases). Trimming took off 2 bases at V and 6 bases at J, with 14 bases between the two ends. This CDR3 has 14 amino acids. Germline V CDR1 and CDR2: MDHEN, SYDVKM. The DNA for the CDR3 is TGTGCCAGCAGTTTAACAGGGTCGGAAAGCGAGCAGTACTTC. As protein: CASSLTGSESEQYF.

The chain carries TRBV20-1 and TRBJ1-3, with TRBD1 matching over 7 bases. The V and J ends lost 0 bases and 2 bases, in that order; junction bases with no gene match: 7. The CDR3 covers 16 residues. Germline V gene data show CDR1 as DFQATT and CDR2 as SNEGSKA (reference sequence). For the CDR3, the DNA is TGCAGTGCTAGAGATCGTGACAGGGCAGCTGGAAACACCATATATTTT. Its protein is CSARDRDRAAGNTIYF.

In this sample, this clonotype turned up many times. V usage is TRBV7-2 and J usage is TRBJ2-7; 9 nucleotides agree with TRBD2. Looked up from germline, CDR1 is SGHTA and CDR2 is FQGNSA. V shed 3 bases and J 5 bases; nucleotides not matched to a gene: 5. The CDR3 is made up of 14 amino acids. The CDR3 coding sequence is TGTGCCAGCAGCTTTCAGAGCGGGAGGAACGAGCAGTACTTC. This codes for CASSFQSGRNEQYF.

This clonotype has only a few counts. The V gene is TRBV28, the J gene TRBJ1-4, with D possibly being TRBD1 (6 bases). CDR1 is MDHEN, CDR2 SYDVKM, per germline. There are 14 residues in the CDR3. The germline V and J ends were trimmed by 3 bases and 8 bases, with 13 bases remaining between them. The CDR3 DNA reads TGTGCCAGCAGTTTCTCGGGGGCTGAAGAAAAACTGTTTTTT. Residues: CASSFSGAEEKLFF.

This clonotype was counted ten times or more. The chain joins TRBV7-9 to TRBJ2-1; 12 nucleotides agree with TRBD1. J was trimmed by 6 bases and V by 6 bases; bases with no gene match: 6. Germline V gene lookup returns CDR1 SEHNR and CDR2 FQNEAQ (reference sequence). CDR3 length: 15 residues. CDR3: CASRSPGQGANEQFF. CDR3 nucleotide sequence: TGTGCCAGCAGATCACCGGGACAGGGGGCCAATGAGCAGTTCTTC.

This clonotype was observed a few times. This chain uses TRBV29-1 with TRBJ1-2, with D possibly TRBD1 on 5 matching bases. The length of the CDR3 is 15 residues. Per the germline V gene, CDR1 is SQVTM and CDR2 is ANQGSEA. V was shortened by 4 bases and J by 6 bases, with 21 bases between the two germline ends. CDR3 sequence (DNA): TGCAGCGTTGTCGGCGCGAGCCAGGGAAGGGATGGCTACACCTTC. It yields the protein CSVVGASQGRDGYTF.

In its sample, this clonotype was seen a few times. This chain uses TRBV29-1 with TRBJ2-7, with TRBD1 identical over 10 bases. Germline assignment: CDR1 SQVTM and CDR2 ANQGSEA. With 6 bases clipped from V and 3 bases from J, the junction kept 11 bases outside the gene matches. CDR3 size: 15 residues. The CDR3 spells CSVTTGGTGDYEQYF. In DNA, the CDR3 is TGCAGCGTCACAACTGGGGGGACAGGGGACTACGAGCAGTACTTC.

This clonotype was found many times. The chain combines TRBV6-5 with TRBJ2-3; TRBD2 agrees at 11 bases. From germline, CDR1 is MNHEY and CDR2 SVGAGI. The junction had 5 bases not matched to a gene; V was cut back by 2 bases and J by 4 bases. The CDR3 runs 16 residues. CDR3 in amino acids: CASSYVGLAGADTQYF. The CDR3 DNA reads as TGTGCCAGCAGTTACGTAGGACTAGCGGGCGCAGATACGCAGTATTTT.

The chain joins TRBV12-3 or TRBV12-4 to TRBJ2-3; possibly TRBD1 for D (6 bases). Deletions cut 2 bases from V and 3 bases from J, with 9 bases between. The CDR3 totals 14 residues. The CDR3: CASSLQGQTDTQYF. DNA of the CDR3: TGTGCCAGCAGTTTACAGGGACAAACAGATACGCAGTATTTT.

The chain employs TRBV28 and TRBJ1-6; possible D gene TRBD1, 6 bases. The CDR3 spans 16 residues. V gave up 6 bases and J gave up 2 bases, with 14 bases separating them. CDR1 MDHEN and CDR2 SYDVKM come from the germline V gene. In nucleotides, the CDR3 is TGTGCCAGCAGCAGAGGAGACAGGACCTATAATTCACCCCTCCACTTT. Translating gives CASSRGDRTYNSPLHF.

This clonotype showed up many times. V and J are TRBV7-2 and TRBJ1-5; D not certain. Germline V gene lookup returns CDR1 SGHTA and CDR2 FQGNSA. This CDR3 has 16 amino acids. The germline V and J ends were trimmed by 1 base and 0 bases, with 10 bases remaining between them. CDR3 in DNA: TGTGCCAGCAGCTTAGGGACGGGATCTAGCAATCAGCCCCAGCATTTT. Translated: CASSLGTGSSNQPQHF.

The chain employs TRBV24-1 and TRBJ2-7; a weak D match, TRBD1 (5 bases). Germline V gene lookup returns CDR1 KGHDR and CDR2 SFDVKD. V lost 5 bases and J 3 bases, leaving 13 bases between the germline ends. This CDR3 has 14 amino acids. CDR3 DNA: TGTGCCACCAGTGCCCAGGGCGACGGCTACGAGCAGTACTTC. It yields the protein CATSAQGDGYEQYF.

Many counts were recorded for this clonotype. The chain combines TRBV7-8 with TRBJ1-5, with TRBD1 matching over 7 bases. V was pared by 5 bases and J by 3 bases, with 4 bases of the junction left unmatched. The germline V gene has CDR1 SGHVS and CDR2 FQNEAQ. The CDR3 is made up of 14 amino acids. This CDR3 reads CASSPRGDNQPQHF. CDR3 sequence (DNA): TGTGCCAGCAGCCCCAGGGGGGACAATCAGCCCCAGCATTTT.

This clonotype came up a few times. The rearrangement links TRBV11-1 to TRBJ2-3, with D hard to call. The CDR3 runs to 15 residues. Deletions cut 4 bases from V and 3 bases from J, with 14 bases between. The germline gives CDR1 SGHAT, CDR2 FQDESV (reference sequence). CDR3 residues: CASSSFQWGTDTQYF. CDR3 DNA: TGTGCCAGCAGCTCCTTCCAGTGGGGAACAGATACGCAGTATTTT.

Ten or more counts support this clonotype. V and J are TRBV6-5 and TRBJ2-3; D possibly corresponds to TRBD1 (5 bases). Trimming removed 2 bases at V and 2 bases at J, with 20 bases between. CDR1 is MNHEY, CDR2 SVGAGI, per germline. The CDR3 spans 18 residues. DNA of the CDR3: TGTGCCAGCAGTTACCTCGAGTCCCAGGGTGGACACACAGATACGCAGTATTTT. Encoded protein: CASSYLESQGGHTDTQYF.

This clonotype was detected ten times or more. CDR3 coding DNA: TGTGCCAGCAGCCCAAGCGCCCGCTCCTACAATGAGCAGTTCTTC. Its protein is CASSPSARSYNEQFF. The chain recombines TRBV7-2 with TRBJ2-1; no definite D call. Trimming shortened V by 5 bases and J by 0 bases, and 11 bases separated the two germline ends. CDR3 length equals 15 residues. Germline V gene lookup returns CDR1 SGHTA and CDR2 FQGNSA.

This clonotype was found many times. This chain uses TRBV12-3 or TRBV12-4 with TRBJ2-3, with a tentative D call TRBD1 (7 bases). V was clipped by 4 bases and J by 5 bases, with 19 bases between them. This CDR3 is built from 16 residues. The CDR3 sequence: CASSSSAQGGVDTQYF. DNA of the CDR3: TGTGCCAGCAGTTCCTCAGCGCAGGGGGGCGTAGATACGCAGTATTTT.

This clonotype was seen at least ten times. The chain has TRBV27 and TRBJ1-2, with 7 bases identical to TRBD1. The germline CDR1 and CDR2 sequences are MNHEY and SMNVEV (reference sequence). V gave up 2 bases and J gave up 7 bases; unmatched junction bases: 4. This CDR3 comprises 13 residues. CDR3 region: CASSLRQGGGYTF. CDR3 nucleotides: TGTGCCAGCAGTTTACGACAGGGAGGTGGCTACACCTTC.

This sequence joins TRBV2 and TRBJ2-7, with D possibly matching TRBD1 (6 bases). The V and J ends lost 4 bases and 7 bases respectively, with 17 bases between them. CDR3 size: 14 residues. Germline V gene sequence: CDR1 SNHLY, CDR2 FYNNEI. CDR3 DNA: TGTGCCAGCAGTGGAGGCAGGGGCAGGGAAGAGCAGTACTTC. This sequence encodes CASSGGRGREEQYF.